The 25 T cell receptor beta chains listed next were all sequenced from one sample in a study of early T cells in non-severe SARS-CoV-2 infection. Via MiXCR, TCRdb re-called the 5' RACE reads, giving one row per CDR3 protein. The sample holds fewer than 30,000 distinct CDR3 sequences, less than 6.5% seen once. Sequenced material: whole blood, taken at baseline. These receptors came from an adult who was a healthcare worker with PCR-confirmed SARS-CoV-2 infection or an uninfected control (not recorded which).

This clonotype was counted many times. V usage is TRBV20-1 and J usage is TRBJ1-2; 7 bases map to TRBD1. The CDR3 consists of 13 residues. Losses at the gene ends were 2 bases for V and 2 bases for J; bases not matched to a gene: 2. Germline-derived CDR1 and CDR2 are DFQATT and SNEGSKA (reference sequence). The CDR3 DNA is TGCAGTGCTAGAAGGGACAGCAACTATGGCTACACCTTC. Protein product: CSARRDSNYGYTF.

This clonotype was observed many times. The V call is TRBV18, the J call TRBJ2-7, with 9 positions matching TRBD1. CDR1 and CDR2 (germline): KGHSH, LQKENI. J gave up 6 bases and V 4 bases, and 4 bases lay outside the gene matches. The CDR3 is made up of 13 amino acids. The CDR3 sequence: CASSQQTGGEQYF. CDR3 sequence (DNA): TGTGCCAGCTCACAACAGACAGGGGGCGAGCAGTACTTC. The full variable domain, in which reference TRBV18 and TRBJ2-7 provide the parts outside the CDR3, is NAGVMQNPRHLVRRRGQEARLRCSPMKGHSHVYWYRQLPEEGLKFMVYLQKENIIDESGMPKERFSAEFPKEGPSILRIQQVVRGDSAAYFCASSQQTGGEQYFGPGTRLTVT.

This clonotype was seen ten or more times. This chain links TRBV7-3 with TRBJ1-2; 8 bases align to TRBD1. Germline V gene data show CDR1 as SGHTA and CDR2 as FQGTGA. J lost 6 bases, V lost 3 bases, and 3 bases had no gene match. This CDR3 is built from 13 residues. CDR3 in amino acids: CASSFGQGHGYTF. The CDR3 DNA follows: TGTGCCAGCAGCTTTGGACAGGGACATGGCTACACCTTC. The entire variable domain, with the rest obtained from reference TRBV7-3 and TRBJ1-2, is as follows: GAGVSQTPSNKVTEKGKYVELRCDPISGHTALYWYRQSLGQGPEFLIYFQGTGAADDSGLPNDRFFAVRPEGSVSTLKIQRTERGDSAVYLCASSFGQGHGYTFGSGTRLTVV.

This clonotype was found many times. This chain uses TRBV28 with TRBJ2-5; D is possibly TRBD1 or TRBD2 (5 bases each). Germline V gives CDR1 MDHEN, CDR2 SYDVKM. Trimming left V 6 bases short and J 9 bases short, with 17 bases between. This CDR3 comprises 13 residues. The CDR3 loop reads CASSPPRGRSQYF. In DNA, the CDR3 is TGTGCCAGCAGCCCTCCGAGGGGCCGATCCCAGTACTTC.

This clonotype occurred many times. The chain has TRBV3-1 and TRBJ2-7; 12 nucleotides align to TRBD2. This CDR3 is built from 16 residues. Germline V gene data show CDR1 as LGHDT and CDR2 as YNNKEL (reference sequence). The V and J ends lost 4 bases and 8 bases, in that order; junction bases with no gene match: 12. The chain's CDR3 is CASSPGLAGSWVKQYF. In DNA, the CDR3 is TGTGCCAGCAGCCCAGGACTAGCGGGATCATGGGTCAAGCAGTACTTC.

This clonotype has more than one count but fewer than ten. The CDR3 region has the DNA TGTGCCAGCAGTTTTCCTGGGCGCCCGGGACTAGCGGACCTTGAGCAGTTCTTC. Translating gives CASSFPGRPGLADLEQFF. This sequence joins TRBV12-3 or TRBV12-4 and TRBJ2-1, with TRBD2 identical over 11 bases. The CDR3 consists of 18 residues. Unmatched junction bases numbered 16, after V lost 3 bases and J lost 9 bases.

This clonotype was recorded a few times. V usage is TRBV18 and J usage is TRBJ1-5, with D possibly TRBD1 on 6 matching bases. V was trimmed by 3 bases and J by 7 bases, leaving 10 bases between them. Germline V gene data show CDR1 as KGHSH and CDR2 as LQKENI. The CDR3 is made up of 13 amino acids. The CDR3 coding sequence is TGTGCCAGCTCACCCGGGGGCCGCCAGCCCCAGCATTTT. Its protein product is CASSPGGRQPQHF.

This clonotype was observed at least ten times. This chain links TRBV11-2 with TRBJ2-3; D may match TRBD1 or TRBD2 (5 bases each). The V gene's germline CDR1 is SGHAT and CDR2 FQNNGV. Between the trimmed V and J ends, which lost 0 bases and 0 bases, there was a span of 10 bases. The CDR3 is made up of 16 amino acids. Here the CDR3 reads CASSLEGTTSTDTQYF. CDR3 nucleotide sequence: TGTGCCAGCAGCTTAGAAGGGACCACTAGCACAGATACGCAGTATTTT. The variable domain in full, with the rest retrieved from reference TRBV11-2 and TRBJ2-3, is EAGVAQSPRYKIIEKRQSVAFWCNPISGHATLYWYQQILGQGPKLLIQFQNNGVVDDSQLPKDRFSAERLKGVDSTLKIQPAKLEDSAVYLCASSLEGTTSTDTQYFGPGTRLTVL.

This clonotype was observed many times. The J gene is TRBJ2-1, the V gene TRBV18, with D tentatively TRBD1 (5 bases). The CDR3 runs 16 residues. Trimming cost V 0 bases and J 3 bases, with 12 bases left between them. From germline, CDR1 is KGHSH and CDR2 LQKENI. As DNA, the CDR3 is TGTGCCAGCTCACCACCGCCCGGAAGGGGCTACAATGAGCAGTTCTTC. Translated: CASSPPPGRGYNEQFF.

This clonotype appeared many times. V gene TRBV20-1 combines with J gene TRBJ2-1; a possible D gene is TRBD2 (5 bases). The germline V and J ends were trimmed by 4 bases and 0 bases, with 10 bases remaining between them. The CDR3 loop spans 14 amino acids. The germline V gene has CDR1 DFQATT and CDR2 SNEGSKA (reference sequence). The CDR3 loop is CSAIGGSSYNEQFF. The DNA for the CDR3 is TGCAGTGCTATCGGCGGGTCCTCCTACAATGAGCAGTTCTTC.

This clonotype has only a few counts. The V call is TRBV28, the J call TRBJ2-7; tentatively, D is TRBD1 or TRBD2 (5 bases each). V was trimmed by 3 bases and J by 2 bases, leaving 17 bases between them. This CDR3 has 16 residues. Germline V CDR1 and CDR2: MDHEN, SYDVKM. The chain's CDR3 is CASSFPVTGTTYEQYF. The CDR3 region has the DNA TGTGCCAGCAGTTTCCCCGTAACCGGGACCACCTACGAGCAGTACTTC.

This clonotype was counted ten times or more. The chain has TRBV19 and TRBJ2-7; maybe TRBD1 (5 bases). The ends were cut back, 5 bases at V and 5 bases at J, with 19 bases in the middle. The CDR3 spans 15 residues. In germline, CDR1 is LNHDA, CDR2 SQIVND (reference sequence). The CDR3 nucleotides read TGTGCCAGTAGTCTCTTCCACGGACAAATTAACGAGCAGTACTTC. It is translated as CASSLFHGQINEQYF.

This clonotype was recorded at least ten times. V and J are TRBV11-3 and TRBJ2-1; 9 nucleotides line up with TRBD2. The CDR3 runs to 16 residues. V was pared by 4 bases and J by 0 bases, with 4 bases of the junction left unmatched. Germline assignment: CDR1 SGHNT and CDR2 YENEEA. The CDR3 nucleotides read TGTGCCAGCAGCTCGCGGGAGGGCGGCTCCTACAATGAGCAGTTCTTC. This codes for CASSSREGGSYNEQFF.

Remarks on this clonotype: This is likely a read error, given that the CDR3 carries no conserved phenylalanine or tryptophan at its end. No DNA is shown, since the ends of the CDR3 on it are uncertain; the CDR3 is the one TCRdb lists. The chain carries TRBV10-2 and TRBJ1-4; the table's TRBD1 call for D was not verified on the DNA. The germline gives CDR1 WSHSY, CDR2 SAAADI. Both ends counted, the CDR3 spans 12 residues. The CDR3 reads CASSDSLPGQAR.

There are a few counts of this clonotype. This rearrangement joins TRBV7-6 to TRBJ2-3, with 12 nucleotides matching TRBD2. The ends lost 5 bases at V and 4 bases at J; junction bases unmatched: 4. CDR3 size: 15 residues. Germline CDR1 reads SGHVS; CDR2 reads FNYEAQ. The CDR3 loop reads CASSETSGGSDTQYF. DNA of the CDR3: TGTGCCAGCAGCGAAACTAGCGGGGGGTCAGATACGCAGTATTTT.

This clonotype was seen repeatedly, ten times or more. This rearrangement joins TRBV7-2 to TRBJ1-2; tentatively, D is TRBD1 (5 bases). V was pared by 7 bases and J by 2 bases, with 11 bases between. The germline gives CDR1 SGHTA, CDR2 FQGNSA. The CDR3 is 13 residues long. The CDR3 DNA reads TGTGCCAGCAACTTTCAGGGAAACTATGGCTACACCTTC. The encoded protein is CASNFQGNYGYTF.

This clonotype was picked up many times. The V and J genes are TRBV5-4 and TRBJ2-3; D call uncertain. Germline CDR1 SGHNT, CDR2 YYREEE (reference sequence). V was pared by 4 bases and J by 0 bases, with 12 bases between. The length of the CDR3 is 15 residues. As DNA, the CDR3 is TGTGCCAGCAGCACCACGTGGGGAAGCACAGATACGCAGTATTTT. This sequence encodes CASSTTWGSTDTQYF.

J is TRBJ2-5 and V is TRBV10-1, with TRBD2 as a possible D gene (6 bases). CDR3 length: 15 amino acids. The V end was cut by 10 bases, the J end by 4 bases, with 22 bases between. CDR1 is WNHNN, CDR2 SYGVQD, per germline (reference sequence). The CDR3 DNA reads TGCGCCATCCAATTTAAGACCCCGGGGGTAGAGACCCAGTACTTC. Amino acids: CAIQFKTPGVETQYF.

Many counts were recorded for this clonotype. V usage is TRBV2 and J usage is TRBJ1-5; D is unresolved. CDR3 size: 16 residues. CDR1 is SNHLY, CDR2 FYNNEI, per germline. Trimming took 7 bases from V and 4 from J, leaving 20 bases between them. CDR3 region: CASTEVVGNPNQPQHF. As DNA, the CDR3 is TGTGCCAGCACCGAGGTGGTCGGGAACCCGAATCAGCCCCAGCATTTT.

CDR3 in DNA: TGCAGTGCCAGACTAGCGGGGGTGTACAATGAGCAGTTCTTC. Amino acid sequence: CSARLAGVYNEQFF. The gene calls are TRBV20-1 and TRBJ2-1, with 12 bases matching TRBD2. The V segment lost 6 bases and the J segment 4 bases; nucleotides outside the gene matches: 4. Germline V lookup: CDR1 DFQATT, CDR2 SNEGSKA (reference sequence). This CDR3 has 14 residues.

This chain links TRBV6-6 with TRBJ1-2; unclear D gene. The CDR3 covers 14 residues. Germline CDR1 and CDR2: MNHNY and SVGAGI (reference sequence). The V end lost 9 bases, the J end lost 5 bases, and 19 bases lay between the germline ends. The CDR3 loop reads CASFGATRWYGYTF. The CDR3 nucleotides read TGTGCCAGTTTCGGTGCCACAAGATGGTATGGCTACACCTTC.

This clonotype was seen ten or more times. The chain employs TRBV29-1 and TRBJ2-7; D unclear. The V gene lost 7 bases and the J gene lost 0 bases, with 10 bases spanning the gap. The CDR3 length is 12 residues. CDR1 is SQVTM, CDR2 ANQGSEA, per germline. CDR3 amino acids: CSAVGSSYEQYF. The DNA of the CDR3 is TGCAGCGCTGTCGGAAGCTCCTACGAGCAGTACTTC.

At least ten counts were recorded for this clonotype. The chain is built from TRBV7-9 and TRBJ2-3; TRBD2 matches at 13 bases. CDR1 and CDR2 (germline): SEHNR, FQNEAQ (reference sequence). CDR3 length equals 17 residues. The J segment lost 2 bases and the V segment lost 3 bases, leaving 5 bases of the junction unmatched. DNA for the CDR3: TGTGCCAGCAGCTTCTGGACTAGCGGGGGTGTCACAGATACGCAGTATTTT. It yields the protein CASSFWTSGGVTDTQYF.

This clonotype was counted only a few times. V and J are TRBV7-9 and TRBJ2-1; 8 nucleotides agree with TRBD2. V lost 5 bases, J lost 0 bases, and 18 bases stayed unmatched. The CDR3 loop spans 20 amino acids. Germline V gives CDR1 SEHNR, CDR2 FQNEAQ (reference sequence). CDR3 loop: CASSPRMSGSGTSSYNEQFF. The CDR3 bases are TGTGCCAGCAGCCCAAGGATGTCGGGTAGCGGGACGAGCTCCTACAATGAGCAGTTCTTC.

This clonotype was recorded at least ten times. V gene TRBV13 combines with J gene TRBJ2-1; TRBD2 matches 10 bases. Looked up from germline, CDR1 is PRHDT and CDR2 is FYEKMQ (reference sequence). The J segment lost 9 bases and the V segment lost 5 bases, leaving 13 bases of the junction unmatched. This CDR3 comprises 16 residues. The CDR3 loop reads CASSPQLAGPWGEQFF. The CDR3 bases are TGTGCCAGCAGCCCCCAACTAGCGGGGCCTTGGGGTGAGCAGTTCTTC.